This TCR beta chain came from a study of T cell clones after liver transplantation. Study context: TCRbeta sequencing after a pre-transplant mixed lymphocyte reaction identified graft-donor-reactive clones, later tracked in post-transplant blood. Timepoints were pre-transplant, pre-withdrawal, and after withdrawal was completed or failed. Study-wide results and limits: The donor-reactive repertoire was only partly measurable in a couple of subjects, lacking donor cells.

Notes on this clone: Its antigen remains unidentified.

Sequencing used immunoSEQ multiplex PCR; TCRdb keeps in-frame clones, though not all of them. This sample has about 51,000 clones, with more than 65% found just once. Trimming removed 4 bases from V and 11 bases from J, with 15 bases in between. This CDR3 region has 14 residues. Germline CDR1 reads MDHEN; CDR2 reads SYDVKM. The chain combines TRBV28 with TRBJ1-6; no clear D. The sequencing here drew on CD4+ T cells from blood, taken approximately 54 months after liver transplant. The clonotype originates from a human patient who received a liver transplant. The graft donor may have contributed some T cells. CDR3 sequence: CASSSGSSNPPLHF. As DNA, the CDR3 is TGTGCCAGCAGTTCCGGATCATCCAACCCACCCCTCCACTTT.